These 18 T cell receptor beta chains originate from one sample sequenced in a study of T cell repertoires in cytomegalovirus infection. These TCRs' antigens remain unknown. TCRdb reprocessed the reads via MiXCR and lists one record per CDR3 protein. The sample yields more than 65,000 distinct CDR3 sequences, under 55% seen once. The sample in question was CD8+ T cells from cultured PBMCs, obtained from culture after CMV antigen stimulation. These receptors all stem from a human donor in good health (CMV status not recorded). Some clones in this sample may be carry-over from other donors' samples.

This clonotype was seen only a few times. The chain links TRBV29-1 to TRBJ2-3; tentatively, D is TRBD2 (5 bases). The V gene's germline CDR1 is SQVTM and CDR2 ANQGSEA. This CDR3 is 11 amino acids long. Deletions cut 6 bases from V and 10 bases from J, with 14 bases between. The CDR3 reads CSVPKGLSQYF. The CDR3 DNA sequence: TGCAGCGTCCCAAAAGGACTCTCGCAGTATTTT.

This sequence joins TRBV12-3 or TRBV12-4 and TRBJ1-1; D is uncertain. The ends were cut back, 0 bases at V and 4 bases at J, with 9 bases in the middle. The CDR3 has 14 residues. CDR3 sequence (DNA): TGTGCCAGCAGTTTAGCCAAGGGCCGCACTGAAGCTTTCTTT. Protein product: CASSLAKGRTEAFF.

This clonotype was found a few times. The chain recombines TRBV6-1 with TRBJ1-2; D is ambiguous. CDR1 and CDR2 (germline): MNHNS, SASEGT. The CDR3 is 13 residues long. V shed 7 bases and J shed 4 bases, with 13 bases lying between them. The DNA of the CDR3 is TGTGCCAGCATCGGAACACGGACCTATGGCTACACCTTC. Protein sequence: CASIGTRTYGYTF.

This sequence joins TRBV12-5 and TRBJ2-3, with D perhaps TRBD2 (7 bases). The length of the CDR3 is 15 residues. V was shortened by 5 bases and J by 6 bases, with 18 bases between the two germline ends. Germline values: CDR1 LGHNT, CDR2 FRNRAP. The CDR3 sequence: CASGPPGGGGDTQYF. The CDR3 nucleotides read TGTGCTAGTGGTCCGCCTGGCGGGGGCGGGGATACGCAGTATTTT.

The V call is TRBV12-3 or TRBV12-4, the J call TRBJ2-7, with D hard to call. The V end lost 3 bases, the J end lost 2 bases, and 11 bases lay between the germline ends. This CDR3 has 14 amino acids. The CDR3 DNA is TGTGCCAGCAGTTTGTTTAGGGCCCCCTACGAGCAGTACTTC. This gives the protein CASSLFRAPYEQYF.

This sequence joins TRBV11-2 and TRBJ2-5, with 8 bases identical to TRBD2. The ends lost 8 bases at V and 4 bases at J; junction bases unmatched: 6. The CDR3 consists of 13 residues. In germline, CDR1 is SGHAT, CDR2 FQNNGV. CDR3 sequence: CASSGGNAETQYF. In DNA form, the CDR3 reads TGTGCCAGCTCGGGGGGGAACGCAGAGACCCAGTACTTC.

J is TRBJ2-1 and V is TRBV7-9; 8 nucleotides match TRBD2. Germline assignment: CDR1 SEHNR and CDR2 FQNEAQ (reference sequence). The CDR3 totals 14 residues. The V segment lost 5 bases and the J segment 2 bases; nucleotides outside the gene matches: 2. CDR3: CASSEGLAYNEQFF. DNA for the CDR3: TGTGCCAGCAGCGAGGGACTAGCCTACAATGAGCAGTTCTTC. The whole variable domain, remainder taken from reference TRBV7-9 and TRBJ2-1, is DTGVSQNPRHKITKRGQNVTFRCDPISEHNRLYWYRQTLGQGPEFLTYFQNEAQLEKSRLLSDRFSAERPKGSFSTLEIQRTEQGDSAMYLCASSEGLAYNEQFFGPGTRLTVL.

This chain joins TRBV6-2 or TRBV6-3 and TRBJ2-7, with a weak D call TRBD1 (6 bases). V shed 5 bases and J shed 3 bases, with 20 bases lying between them. The CDR3 runs to 16 residues. Germline V gene lookup returns CDR1 MNHEY and CDR2 SVGEGT. CDR3: CASSDFRDTRYYEQYF. CDR3 coding DNA: TGTGCCAGCAGTGATTTCCGGGACACACGTTACTACGAGCAGTACTTC.

The chain recombines TRBV7-6 with TRBJ2-7; 10 nucleotides line up with TRBD2. The CDR3 covers 14 residues. J was trimmed by 3 bases and V by 5 bases; bases with no gene match: 4. CDR1 is SGHVS and CDR2 is FNYEAQ in the germline V gene. CDR3: CASSVGLANYEQYF. In DNA form, the CDR3 reads TGTGCCAGCAGCGTGGGACTAGCGAACTACGAGCAGTACTTC.

This clonotype occurred once. V and J are TRBV20-1 and TRBJ2-1; D might be TRBD1 or TRBD2, each matching 5 bases. The CDR3 is 16 amino acids. Germline values: CDR1 DFQATT, CDR2 SNEGSKA (reference sequence). The V end was cut by 0 bases, the J end by 3 bases, with 15 bases between. As DNA, the CDR3 is TGCAGTGCTAGAGACTTAGGGACCTCCTACTACAATGAGCAGTTCTTC. Its translation: CSARDLGTSYYNEQFF.

Comments on this clonotype: At one boundary the junction diverges from the germline segment, which might be a read error. V and J are TRBV7-6 and TRBJ1-4, with a possible D match to TRBD1 (5 bases). This CDR3 has 13 amino acids. CDR1 SGHVS and CDR2 FNYEAQ come from the germline V gene. CDR3 bases: TGTGCCAGCAGAGGGGCCCGGAATGAAAACCTGTTTTTC. This gives the protein CASRGARNENLFF.

This chain joins TRBV20-1 and TRBJ1-5, with D perhaps matching TRBD1 (6 bases). The CDR3 spans 16 residues. Germline V gene data show CDR1 as DFQATT and CDR2 as SNEGSKA (reference sequence). Trimming cost V 0 bases and J 0 bases, with 12 bases left between them. CDR3 nucleotide sequence: TGCAGTGCTAGAGATCGAGGGGGACATAGCAATCAGCCCCAGCATTTT. Residues: CSARDRGGHSNQPQHF.

This rearrangement joins TRBV12-3 or TRBV12-4 to TRBJ1-2; D gene ambiguous. V was shortened by 1 base and J by 8 bases, with 5 bases between the two germline ends. The CDR3 extends over 11 amino acids. Here the CDR3 DNA reads TGTGCCAGCAGTTTAGGTCCCGGCTACACCTTC. It is translated as CASSLGPGYTF.

V and J are TRBV11-2 and TRBJ1-4; perhaps TRBD1 as D (5 bases). The germline V and J ends were trimmed by 5 bases and 8 bases, with 12 bases remaining between them. The CDR3 has 13 residues. Germline CDR1 and CDR2: SGHAT and FQNNGV. As DNA, the CDR3 is TGTGCCAGCAGCGAGGGAGGGGCAGAAAAACTGTTTTTT. Protein: CASSEGGAEKLFF.

J is TRBJ2-3 and V is TRBV7-9; D is perhaps TRBD2 (6 bases). The CDR3 consists of 16 residues. Trimming left V 1 base short and J 0 bases short, with 11 bases between. Germline CDR1 and CDR2: SEHNR and FQNEAQ (reference sequence). CDR3 residues: CASSLDGGISTDTQYF. In DNA form, the CDR3 reads TGTGCCAGCAGCTTAGATGGCGGGATAAGCACAGATACGCAGTATTTT. The variable domain in full, with the rest retrieved from reference TRBV7-9 and TRBJ2-3, is DTGVSQNPRHKITKRGQNVTFRCDPISEHNRLYWYRQTLGQGPEFLTYFQNEAQLEKSRLLSDRFSAERPKGSFSTLEIQRTEQGDSAMYLCASSLDGGISTDTQYFGPGTRLTVL.

The gene calls are TRBV5-4 and TRBJ2-3; TRBD1 matches 8 bases. The length of the CDR3 is 16 residues. V lost 0 bases to trimming and J lost 2 bases; unmatched junction nucleotides: 5. Germline CDR1 reads SGHNT; CDR2 reads YYREEE (reference sequence). Here the CDR3 DNA reads TGTGCCAGCAGCTTGGGCAGGGGGCGTTACACAGATACGCAGTATTTT. It is translated as CASSLGRGRYTDTQYF. Supplemented by reference TRBV5-4 and TRBJ2-3, the full variable domain reads ETGVTQSPTHLIKTRGQQVTLRCSSQSGHNTVSWYQQALGQGPQFIFQYYREEENGRGNFPPRFSGLQFPNYSSELNVNALELDDSALYLCASSLGRGRYTDTQYFGPGTRLTVL.

This rearrangement joins TRBV4-2 to TRBJ2-2; D possibly uses TRBD1 or TRBD2 (6 bases each). In germline, CDR1 is LGHNA, CDR2 YNFKEQ. The CDR3 runs to 14 residues. The germline V and J ends were trimmed by 4 bases and 7 bases, with 13 bases remaining between them. CDR3 sequence (DNA): TGTGCCAGCAGCCCTTTACAGGGAGGCGGGGAGCTGTTTTTT. It translates to CASSPLQGGGELFF.

The gene calls are TRBV7-6 and TRBJ1-3; 8 bases are shared with TRBD1. The germline V gene encodes CDR1 SGHVS and CDR2 FNYEAQ. The CDR3 is 15 residues long. V trimming: 5 bases; J trimming: 3 bases; junction bases outside the gene matches: 6. The CDR3 loop reads CASSPGQVDGNTIYF. Here the CDR3 DNA reads TGTGCCAGCAGCCCGGGACAGGTGGATGGAAACACCATATATTTT.